This T cell receptor (beta chain) appears in the sequencing data of a study of CD8 T cells in ankylosing spondylitis. Notes on the study in general: A TCR beta motif of fewer than ten highly homologous variants appeared characteristic of ankylosing spondylitis blood.

Via MiXCR, TCRdb re-called the 5' RACE reads, giving one row per CDR3 protein. The table includes about 140,000 distinct CDR3 sequences, around a third detected once. The CDR3 has 17 amino acids. Between the trimmed V and J ends, which lost 1 base and 0 bases, there was a span of 16 bases. Germline lookup yields CDR1 DFQATT and CDR2 SNEGSKA (reference sequence). Notes on this clonotype: Its matching antigen is unknown.

The chain links TRBV20-1 to TRBJ2-1; D is possibly TRBD1 or TRBD2 (6 bases each). The sample consisted of synovial fluid, either unsorted or a sorted T cell fraction (not recorded which). The sequence came from a male donor with ankylosing spondylitis. The CDR3: CSARARRGVFSYNEQFF. In nucleotides, the CDR3 is TGCAGTGCTAGAGCCAGAAGGGGGGTGTTCTCCTACAATGAGCAGTTCTTC.